These 5 T cell receptor beta chains share one sample of origin, sequenced in a study of cytomegalovirus exposure and HLA in healthy donors. The PCR contained 60 Vbeta and 13 Jbeta primers. Sequenced by immunoSEQ multiplex PCR; TCRdb stores in-frame clones only, minus some. The table includes about 110,000 clones, 75% detected once. Sequenced material: PBMCs. Every receptor here comes from a man aged 35-49 years in good health and CMV-seronegative.

A few counts support this clone. This chain joins TRBV18 and TRBJ2-1; 14 positions agree with TRBD2. Germline CDR1 and CDR2: KGHSH and LQKENI. The CDR3 has 16 residues. V trimming: 3 bases; J trimming: 7 bases; junction bases outside the gene matches: 5. DNA of the CDR3: TGTGCCAGCTCACCCCGGACTAGCGGGAGGAAGAATGAGCAGTTCTTC. Translating gives CASSPRTSGRKNEQFF. Based on the CDR3 plus reference TRBV18 and TRBJ2-1, the full variable domain is NAGVMQNPRHLVRRRGQEARLRCSPMKGHSHVYWYRQLPEEGLKFMVYLQKENIIDESGMPKERFSAEFPKEGPSILRIQQVVRGDSAAYFCASSPRTSGRKNEQFFGPGTRLTVL.

This chain links TRBV6-1 with TRBJ1-5; 7 bases are a match to TRBD1. Germline V gene lookup returns CDR1 MNHNS and CDR2 SASEGT. V lost 6 bases to trimming and J lost 1 base; unmatched junction nucleotides: 3. The CDR3 covers 14 residues. CDR3 protein: CASRVGGSNQPQHF. In nucleotides, the CDR3 is TGTGCCAGCAGGGTAGGGGGCAGCAATCAGCCCCAGCATTTT.

J is TRBJ2-1 and V is TRBV9; 9 bases match TRBD2. There are 14 residues in the CDR3. V lost 2 bases and J lost 7; bases outside the gene matches: 4. In germline, CDR1 is SGDLS, CDR2 YYNGEE. DNA of the CDR3: TGTGCCAGCAGCGTCGGCGGGGGGGTAAATGAGCAGTTCTTC. It translates to CASSVGGGVNEQFF.

This clone was counted once. This chain uses TRBV5-4 with TRBJ2-7; TRBD2 might be the D (6 bases). Germline-derived CDR1 and CDR2 are SGHNT and YYREEE (reference sequence). This CDR3 spans 13 amino acids. V gave up 4 bases and J gave up 7 bases, with 15 bases separating them. In nucleotides, the CDR3 is TGTGCCAGCAGCCCCGCGGGACCTACGGAGCAGTACTTC. The encoded protein is CASSPAGPTEQYF.

This chain joins TRBV6-5 and TRBJ1-1; D is undetermined. The CDR3 runs 14 residues. CDR1 is MNHEY and CDR2 is SVGAGI in the germline V gene. V lost 5 bases and J 1 base, leaving 11 bases between the germline ends. CDR3 DNA: TGTGCCAGCAGTACTTTCGTTGGGAACACTGAAGCTTTCTTT. Translation: CASSTFVGNTEAFF.